Following are 20 T cell receptor beta chains from one sample sequenced in a study of blood T cell repertoires in COVID-19. TCRdb keeps only in-frame clones here, not all; method: immunoSEQ multiplex PCR. Among about 150,000 clones, around 84% were seen once, and the ten largest hold 2% to 3%. The sequenced material came from peripheral blood. All receptors come from a woman aged 80 or over with COVID-19, enrolled during active disease.

The chain links TRBV28 to TRBJ1-1, with D uncertain. The CDR3 runs 14 residues. The V gene's germline CDR1 is MDHEN and CDR2 SYDVKM. Trimming removed 6 bases from V and 6 bases from J, with 17 bases in between. DNA of the CDR3: TGTGCCAGCAGCATCTCATTGGGGAGGGCTGAAGCTTTCTTT. Translated, it gives CASSISLGRAEAFF.

The genes are TRBV24-1 and TRBJ2-1; the match to TRBD2 covers 8 bases. Germline CDR1 and CDR2: KGHDR and SFDVKD. Unmatched junction bases numbered 6, after V lost 1 base and J lost 8 bases. This CDR3 region has 15 residues. CDR3 region: CATSDFTAGGYEQFF. CDR3 in DNA: TGTGCCACCAGTGATTTTACGGCGGGAGGATATGAGCAGTTCTTC.

This clone was seen once. The rearrangement uses TRBV5-5 and TRBJ1-2; the D gene is possibly TRBD1 (6 bases). Germline V CDR1 and CDR2: SGHKS, YYEKEE (reference sequence). V was pared by 2 bases and J by 4 bases, with 9 bases between. The CDR3 length is 13 residues. The CDR3: CASSLQGSYGYTF. The CDR3 coding sequence is TGTGCCAGCAGCTTACAGGGTTCCTATGGCTACACCTTC. Drawing the rest from reference TRBV5-5 and TRBJ1-2, the complete variable domain is DAGVTQSPTHLIKTRGQQVTLRCSPISGHKSVSWYQQVLGQGPQFIFQYYEKEERGRGNFPDRFSARQFPNYSSELNVNALLLGDSALYLCASSLQGSYGYTFGSGTRLTVV.

This clone was found once. The chain is built from TRBV7-2 and TRBJ1-4; D is unresolved. CDR3 length: 17 amino acids. Looked up from germline, CDR1 is SGHTA and CDR2 is FQGNSA. Trimming left V 1 base short and J 0 bases short, with 12 bases between. CDR3 coding DNA: TGTGCCAGCAGCTTAGGTTCGGGAGTTGCAACTAATGAAAAACTGTTTTTT. This codes for CASSLGSGVATNEKLFF.

This clone has only a few counts. CDR3 nucleotides: TGCGCCAGCAGCTTGGATCACTATAATTCACCCCTCCACTTT. It specifies CASSLDHYNSPLHF. This rearrangement joins TRBV5-1 to TRBJ1-6, with no clear D. The CDR3 is 14 residues long. Germline CDR1 is SGHRS and CDR2 is YFSETQ. The V and J ends lost 0 bases and 3 bases respectively, with 4 bases between them.

The V gene is TRBV9, the J gene TRBJ2-5; the D gene is possibly TRBD1 (5 bases). V lost 5 bases, J lost 5 bases, and 13 bases lay in between. Germline loops: CDR1 SGDLS, CDR2 YYNGEE. This CDR3 has 13 amino acids. The CDR3 is CASSGQFGETQYF. The CDR3, as DNA: TGTGCCAGCAGTGGACAATTTGGGGAGACCCAGTACTTC.

The chain combines TRBV6-5 with TRBJ1-1, with 8 bases identical to TRBD1. The trim removed 6 bases at V and 2 bases at J, leaving 5 bases unmatched. The CDR3 runs to 14 residues. CDR1 and CDR2 (germline): MNHEY, SVGAGI. CDR3 bases: TGTGCCAGCAGCAACAGGGGGGGTAACACTGAAGCTTTCTTT. Translating it yields CASSNRGGNTEAFF.

The gene calls are TRBV6-4 and TRBJ1-1, with D perhaps TRBD1 (6 bases). V lost 5 bases and J 1 base, leaving 11 bases between the germline ends. The germline gives CDR1 MRHNA, CDR2 SNTAGT. The CDR3 totals 14 residues. The CDR3 loop reads CASSPEQGNTEAFF. The CDR3 DNA reads as TGTGCCAGCAGTCCAGAACAGGGGAACACTGAAGCTTTCTTT.

CDR3 sequence reads: CSASYEGANYGYTF. The CDR3 coding sequence is TGCAGTGCTAGTTACGAGGGGGCCAACTATGGCTACACCTTC. The gene calls are TRBV20-1 and TRBJ1-2, with TRBD1 matching over 7 bases. V was pared by 3 bases and J by 2 bases, with 6 bases of the junction left unmatched. Germline V gene sequence: CDR1 DFQATT, CDR2 SNEGSKA (reference sequence). The CDR3 runs 14 residues.

To note about this clone: The sample contains more than one DNA sequence encoding this CDR3. The CDR3 is CASSSGQGNTGELFF. The CDR3 nucleotides are TGTGCCAGCAGCTCCGGACAGGGAAACACCGGGGAGCTGTTTTTT. The chain links TRBV7-9 to TRBJ2-2; 8 bases match TRBD1. Germline trimming cut 4 bases from V and 2 bases from J; bases unmatched to any gene: 3. CDR1 is SEHNR, CDR2 FQNEAQ, per germline (reference sequence). The CDR3 has 15 amino acids.

The chain recombines TRBV5-1 with TRBJ1-1; a possible D gene is TRBD1 (5 bases). CDR1 is SGHRS, CDR2 YFSETQ, per germline. This CDR3 contains 13 residues. V lost 1 base to trimming and J lost 7 bases, with 11 bases between them. DNA of the CDR3: TGCGCCAGCAGCTTGTCGTCAGGGTTTGAAGCTTTCTTT. Translated, it gives CASSLSSGFEAFF. The whole variable domain, remainder taken from reference TRBV5-1 and TRBJ1-1, is KAGVTQTPRYLIKTRGQQVTLSCSPISGHRSVSWYQQTPGQGLQFLFEYFSETQRNKGNFPGRFSGRQFSNSRSEMNVSTLELGDSALYLCASSLSSGFEAFFGQGTRLTVV.

The chain employs TRBV19 and TRBJ1-4; 7 bases align to TRBD1. The CDR3 runs 16 residues. J lost 8 bases, V lost 9 bases, and 18 bases had no gene match. CDR1 is LNHDA, CDR2 SQIVND, per germline (reference sequence). The CDR3, as DNA: TGTGCCAGCCGCACCCTTGGACAGGCAGGACACGAAAAACTGTTTTTT. Translating gives CASRTLGQAGHEKLFF.

The chain combines TRBV10-3 with TRBJ1-6; D gene uncertain. CDR1 ENHRY and CDR2 SYGVKD come from the germline V gene. This CDR3 region has 17 residues. V shed 0 bases and J shed 0 bases, with 9 bases lying between them. CDR3 bases: TGTGCCATCAGTGAGTCTCCGAGAAGCTCCTATAATTCACCCCTCCACTTT. Translating gives CAISESPRSSYNSPLHF.

This chain links TRBV28 with TRBJ1-5, with a weak D call TRBD1 (6 bases). This CDR3 has 15 amino acids. V lost 7 bases and J lost 2, with 15 bases in between. The germline V gene has CDR1 MDHEN and CDR2 SYDVKM. The CDR3 loop reads CASKHPDRRNQPQHF. DNA of the CDR3: TGTGCCAGCAAACATCCGGACAGACGCAATCAGCCCCAGCATTTT. The full variable domain, its missing parts supplied by reference TRBV28 and TRBJ1-5, is DVKVTQSSRYLVKRTGEKVFLECVQDMDHENMFWYRQDPGLGLRLIYFSYDVKMKEKGDIPEGYSVSREKKERFSLILESASTNQTSMYLCASKHPDRRNQPQHFGDGTRLSIL.

The chain joins TRBV4-3 to TRBJ2-2; 11 bases are a match to TRBD2. The CDR3 loop spans 18 amino acids. Germline-derived CDR1 and CDR2 are LGHNA and YSLEER. V dropped 2 bases and J dropped 6; count of bases not matched to a gene: 11. Here the CDR3 reads CASSQRQLAGVTAGELFF. The CDR3 coding sequence is TGCGCCAGCAGCCAACGTCAACTAGCGGGAGTAACCGCCGGGGAGCTGTTTTTT.

V and J are TRBV21-1 and TRBJ2-2; TRBD2 was called by the table and not checked on the DNA. TRBV21-1 is classified as a pseudogene. This CDR3 comprises 16 residues. The CDR3 loop reads CASSTRRRQNTGELFF. The CDR3 DNA reads as TGTGCCAGCAGCACAAGGCGGCGCCAGAACACCGGGGAGCTGTTTTTT.

The rearrangement links TRBV2 to TRBJ2-2, with unresolved D. The CDR3 contains 14 residues. Germline CDR1 SNHLY, CDR2 FYNNEI. Trimming left V 2 bases short and J 1 base short, with 5 bases between. The CDR3 spells CASSERVNTGELFF. In DNA form, the CDR3 reads TGTGCCAGCAGTGAACGGGTGAACACCGGGGAGCTGTTTTTT.

The chain recombines TRBV7-2 with TRBJ1-2; D call uncertain. CDR3 length equals 11 residues. Germline V gene data show CDR1 as SGHTA and CDR2 as FQGNSA. V lost 4 bases and J 3 bases, leaving 3 bases between the germline ends. CDR3 DNA: TGTGCCAGCAGCTCGTACTATGGCTACACCTTC. Protein: CASSSYYGYTF.

The V and J genes are TRBV7-2 and TRBJ1-4; D may be TRBD1 (6 bases). V lost 1 base to trimming and J lost 3 bases, with 12 bases between them. Germline CDR1 reads SGHTA; CDR2 reads FQGNSA. The CDR3 is 16 residues long. As DNA, the CDR3 is TGTGCCAGCAGCTTAGGTTCGCCAGGGGCTAATGAAAAACTGTTTTTT. This translates into CASSLGSPGANEKLFF.

This clone came up once. CDR3 in DNA: TGTGCCAGCAGCAACCCAGGGTTCTATGGCTACACCTTC. Encoded protein: CASSNPGFYGYTF. The chain couples TRBV28 to TRBJ1-2; a possible D gene is TRBD1 (5 bases). Trimming left V 6 bases short and J 4 bases short, with 12 bases between. The CDR3 totals 13 residues. Looked up from germline, CDR1 is MDHEN and CDR2 is SYDVKM.